The 27 T cell receptor beta chains reported below all come from one sample, sequenced in a study of cytomegalovirus exposure and HLA in healthy donors (dated by TCRdb to between 2016 and 2019). The library was generated by the immunoSEQ multiplex PCR assay. The multiplex PCR relied on a mix of 60 forward primers for TCR Vbeta segments and 13 reverse primers for TCR Jbeta segments. Sourced from immuneACCESS, this table was stored by TCRdb with only in-frame sequences that have V and J called. A share of the clones is absent; for the studies checked, an unresolved V gene accounts for under half, and the remainder has no known explanation. This sample's table lists roughly 120,000 clones. The top ten constitute roughly 2.7% of the sample. The sequenced sample was PBMCs. The receptors shown here come from a man under 40 in good health and CMV-seronegative.

The rearrangement links TRBV6-5 to TRBJ1-3, with unresolved D. Germline CDR1 MNHEY, CDR2 SVGAGI. The V end was cut by 7 bases, the J end by 5 bases, with 9 bases between. This CDR3 contains 12 residues. CDR3 in DNA: TGTGCCAGCAATGGGGAGAGAAACACCATATATTTT. Residues: CASNGERNTIYF.

V gene TRBV19 combines with J gene TRBJ1-3; tentatively, D is TRBD1 (5 bases). This CDR3 has 14 residues. Germline CDR1 and CDR2: LNHDA and SQIVND (reference sequence). Trimming removed 8 bases at V and 0 bases at J, with 11 bases between. The chain's CDR3 is CASRQTNSGNTIYF. The CDR3 nucleotides read TGTGCCAGTCGACAGACCAACTCTGGAAACACCATATATTTT.

The rearrangement links TRBV15 to TRBJ1-6, with D tentatively TRBD1 (5 bases). CDR1 and CDR2 from the germline V gene are LNHNV and YYDKDF (reference sequence). This CDR3 comprises 14 residues. The V and J ends lost 4 bases and 10 bases respectively, with 14 bases between them. The CDR3 spells CATSTNSGISPLHF. The CDR3 region has the DNA TGTGCCACCAGCACAAATTCAGGGATATCACCCCTCCACTTT.

The genes are TRBV19 and TRBJ2-7, with D possibly being TRBD1 (6 bases). The germline V and J ends were trimmed by 0 bases and 2 bases, with 14 bases remaining between them. Germline CDR1 reads LNHDA; CDR2 reads SQIVND (reference sequence). CDR3 length: 16 amino acids. The CDR3 DNA reads as TGTGCCAGTAGTATAGAATCTACAGGGTTCCCCTACGAGCAGTACTTC. Its protein is CASSIESTGFPYEQYF.

The rearrangement joins TRBV5-5 to TRBJ1-1; D ambiguous. Germline V gene data show CDR1 as SGHKS and CDR2 as YYEKEE (reference sequence). This CDR3 has 14 residues. V shed 0 bases and J shed 2 bases, with 8 bases lying between them. The CDR3 coding sequence is TGTGCCAGCAGCTTGGTCAACAGAAACACTGAAGCTTTCTTT. This codes for CASSLVNRNTEAFF.

The chain couples TRBV5-4 to TRBJ1-1; the match to TRBD1 covers 8 bases. The CDR3 runs 13 residues. The trim removed 4 bases at V and 6 bases at J, leaving 5 bases unmatched. Germline lookup yields CDR1 SGHNT and CDR2 YYREEE (reference sequence). The CDR3 DNA reads TGTGCCAGCAGCCCGGACAGGGAATCTGAAGCTTTCTTT. Translating gives CASSPDRESEAFF.

The gene calls are TRBV11-1 and TRBJ2-5; no clear D. The germline V gene encodes CDR1 SGHAT and CDR2 FQDESV (reference sequence). CDR3 length equals 13 residues. Trimming removed 3 bases from V and 0 bases from J, with 5 bases in between. Here the CDR3 reads CASSFGYQETQYF. CDR3 coding DNA: TGTGCCAGCAGCTTCGGGTACCAAGAGACCCAGTACTTC.

The chain joins TRBV18 to TRBJ2-7; TRBD1 matches at 10 bases. Trimming at V came to 3 bases and at J to 6 bases, leaving 8 bases not matched to a gene. Germline assignment: CDR1 KGHSH and CDR2 LQKENI. The CDR3 covers 15 residues. The CDR3 here is CASSPGTGDSAEQYF. The CDR3 region has the DNA TGTGCCAGCTCACCGGGGACAGGGGATTCGGCCGAGCAGTACTTC.

J is TRBJ2-1 and V is TRBV2; 8 positions agree with TRBD1. There are 16 residues in the CDR3. V dropped 4 bases and J dropped 3; count of bases not matched to a gene: 8. CDR1 and CDR2 (germline): SNHLY, FYNNEI. CDR3 protein: CASSALDRADYNEQFF. The DNA for the CDR3 is TGTGCCAGCAGTGCCCTGGACAGGGCAGACTACAATGAGCAGTTCTTC.

The V and J genes are TRBV6-1 and TRBJ2-7; the D is unclear. V dropped 7 bases and J dropped 6 bases, with 16 bases sitting between them. The CDR3 has 13 residues. CDR1 is MNHNS and CDR2 is SASEGT in the germline V gene. The CDR3 sequence is CASNPNEQTEQYF. The CDR3 nucleotides are TGTGCCAGCAACCCAAACGAACAGACCGAGCAGTACTTC.

V and J are TRBV5-4 and TRBJ2-7; D might be TRBD2 (5 bases). Per the germline V gene, CDR1 is SGHNT and CDR2 is YYREEE (reference sequence). The CDR3 loop spans 18 amino acids. Deletions cut 2 bases from V and 1 base from J, with 22 bases between. CDR3 coding DNA: TGTGCCAGCAGCTTTGCAGAAAATTTCGAGACGGGGTCCTACGAGCAGTACTTC. It codes for CASSFAENFETGSYEQYF.

Comments on this clone: Relative to the germline gene, one junction end is altered; a read error may explain this. This chain joins TRBV6-1 and TRBJ1-1, with 7 bases lining up with TRBD1. Germline V lookup: CDR1 MNHNS, CDR2 SASEGT. This CDR3 contains 11 residues. The CDR3 DNA sequence: TGTGCCAGCAGTGAAGAGGGGGCAGGGATCTTT. Encoded protein: CASSEEGAGIF.

The chain joins TRBV28 to TRBJ1-2, with unresolved D. The CDR3 is made up of 17 amino acids. Germline loops: CDR1 MDHEN, CDR2 SYDVKM. V was cut by 7 bases and J by 3 bases, with 24 bases left in between. Here the CDR3 DNA reads TGTGCCAGCACCCTGAGGGCAGAAGGAGGGTCCGACTATGGCTACACCTTC. The encoded protein is CASTLRAEGGSDYGYTF.

This rearrangement joins TRBV15 to TRBJ2-5; D gene unclear. V lost 0 bases and J 4 bases, leaving 6 bases between the germline ends. Germline V gene lookup returns CDR1 LNHNV and CDR2 YYDKDF (reference sequence). The CDR3 consists of 13 residues. The DNA for the CDR3 is TGTGCCACCAGCAGAGATTCGAGAGAGACCCAGTACTTC. Amino acid sequence: CATSRDSRETQYF.

The chain employs TRBV7-4 and TRBJ1-2; D is undetermined. The CDR3 sequence is 11 residues long. Between the trimmed V and J ends, which lost 6 bases and 4 bases, there was a span of 6 bases. Germline V CDR1 and CDR2: SGHVT, SQSDAQ. Here the CDR3 DNA reads TGTGCCAGCAGACGCAGCTATGGCTACACCTTC. The encoded protein is CASRRSYGYTF.

This chain joins TRBV7-3 and TRBJ2-5; 8 bases agree with TRBD2. The ends lost 2 bases at V and 4 bases at J; junction bases unmatched: 6. This CDR3 has 15 residues. From germline, CDR1 is SGHTA and CDR2 FQGTGA. CDR3 in amino acids: CASSLGVAGTETQYF. The CDR3 nucleotides are TGTGCCAGCAGCTTAGGTGTAGCGGGAACAGAGACCCAGTACTTC.

The CDR3 coding sequence is TGTGCCAGCAGGCCTGCGTTGACAGGGCCTGCCTACGAGCAGTACTTC. Its protein product is CASRPALTGPAYEQYF. V usage is TRBV11-3 and J usage is TRBJ2-7; 7 nucleotides agree with TRBD1. V lost 6 bases and J lost 2; bases outside the gene matches: 13. Germline V gene data show CDR1 as SGHNT and CDR2 as YENEEA. The CDR3 spans 16 residues.

V and J are TRBV4-2 and TRBJ2-5; 10 bases match TRBD2. Trimming took 0 bases from V and 4 from J; bases not matched to a gene: 5. Germline V gene data show CDR1 as LGHNA and CDR2 as YNFKEQ. The CDR3 is 16 amino acids. The CDR3 nucleotides read TGTGCCAGCAGCCAAGAACCAGCGGGAGGGCCAGAGACCCAGTACTTC. As protein: CASSQEPAGGPETQYF.

The chain links TRBV5-4 to TRBJ2-1; 8 positions match TRBD2. V shed 2 bases, J shed 6 bases, and the junction held 10 bases outside the gene matches. The CDR3 runs 16 residues. Germline-derived CDR1 and CDR2 are SGHNT and YYREEE (reference sequence). The CDR3 spells CASSFWNGLALNEQFF. In nucleotides, the CDR3 is TGTGCCAGCAGCTTTTGGAACGGACTAGCCCTCAATGAGCAGTTCTTC.

The rearrangement joins TRBV6-1 to TRBJ1-3; unclear D gene. Trimming stripped 5 bases from V and 3 bases from J, with 8 bases between. Germline V lookup: CDR1 MNHNS, CDR2 SASEGT. The CDR3 consists of 13 residues. CDR3 DNA: TGTGCCAGCAGTCCCCAGATTGGAAACACCATATATTTT. Its protein is CASSPQIGNTIYF.

CDR3 region: CALSAGGETQYF. CDR3 DNA: TGTGCCCTCAGTGCAGGGGGGGAGACCCAGTACTTC. V gene TRBV7-9 combines with J gene TRBJ2-5; a possible D gene is TRBD1 (7 bases). V was trimmed by 11 bases and J by 5 bases, leaving 15 bases between them. The CDR3 is 12 residues long. Germline values: CDR1 SEHNR, CDR2 FQNEAQ (reference sequence).

The rearrangement joins TRBV28 to TRBJ1-4; D uncertain. Germline values: CDR1 MDHEN, CDR2 SYDVKM. V was cut by 2 bases and J by 0 bases, with 7 bases left in between. The CDR3 is 15 amino acids. The CDR3 loop is CASSLNGATNEKLFF. The CDR3 DNA reads as TGTGCCAGCAGTTTAAACGGGGCAACTAATGAAAAACTGTTTTTT.

V gene TRBV28 combines with J gene TRBJ2-3; 11 nucleotides agree with TRBD2. The CDR3 has 16 amino acids. With V trimmed by 4 bases and J by 1 base, 4 bases remained unmatched. Germline values: CDR1 MDHEN, CDR2 SYDVKM. This CDR3 is CASSSPGLAGTDTQYF. CDR3 nucleotides: TGTGCCAGCAGTTCCCCGGGACTAGCGGGCACAGATACGCAGTATTTT.

This rearrangement joins TRBV19 to TRBJ1-2, with D perhaps TRBD1 (5 bases). The V end lost 9 bases, the J end lost 4 bases, and 15 bases lay between the germline ends. The CDR3 is made up of 13 amino acids. Germline CDR1 is LNHDA and CDR2 is SQIVND (reference sequence). CDR3 amino acids: CASARDSVYGYTF. The CDR3 nucleotides are TGTGCCAGCGCAAGAGACAGTGTCTATGGCTACACCTTC.

The rearrangement joins TRBV6-1 to TRBJ1-5; weak D call: TRBD1 (5 bases). V was clipped by 1 base and J by 6 bases, with 13 bases between them. Germline loops: CDR1 MNHNS, CDR2 SASEGT. CDR3 size: 15 residues. The CDR3, as DNA: TGTGCCAGCAGTGAAGGTGCGGGGGTGGGTCAGCCCCAGCATTTT. Translating it yields CASSEGAGVGQPQHF.

This rearrangement joins TRBV6-5 to TRBJ1-1; 8 nucleotides line up with TRBD1. CDR3 size: 15 residues. In germline, CDR1 is MNHEY, CDR2 SVGAGI. V trimming: 6 bases; J trimming: 4 bases; junction bases outside the gene matches: 10. CDR3 DNA: TGTGCCAGCAGACGACGACAGGGGACGACCACTGAAGCTTTCTTT. Translated, it gives CASRRRQGTTTEAFF.

This sequence joins TRBV2 and TRBJ1-5; 8 bases are shared with TRBD1. Germline CDR1 SNHLY, CDR2 FYNNEI. The CDR3 totals 14 residues. Germline trimming cut 4 bases from V and 6 bases from J; bases unmatched to any gene: 5. The CDR3 sequence is CASSGTGIRQPQHF. CDR3 sequence (DNA): TGTGCCAGCAGTGGGACAGGGATTCGTCAGCCCCAGCATTTT.